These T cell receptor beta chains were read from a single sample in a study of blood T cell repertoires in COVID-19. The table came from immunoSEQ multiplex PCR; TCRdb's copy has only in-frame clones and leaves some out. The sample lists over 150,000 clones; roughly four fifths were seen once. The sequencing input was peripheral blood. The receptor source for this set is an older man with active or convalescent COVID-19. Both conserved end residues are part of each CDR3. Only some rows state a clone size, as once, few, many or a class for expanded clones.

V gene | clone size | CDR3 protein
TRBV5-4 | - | CASSVGQGRTYEQYF
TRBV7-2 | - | CASSERGTTRSYEQYF
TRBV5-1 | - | CASSYDRSYNEQFF
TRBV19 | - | CASSLSGGDQPQHF
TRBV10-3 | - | CAISAWTERSEQFF
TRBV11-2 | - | CASSKIRDIEKLFF
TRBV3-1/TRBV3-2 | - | CASRSQGNEQYF
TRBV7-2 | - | CASSFTRDSPYGYTF
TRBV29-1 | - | CSVVKGQGYEQYF
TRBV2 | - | CASRLPSGRAGEQYF
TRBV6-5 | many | CASSYSSQGGNTEAFF
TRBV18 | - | CASNLGQATNTEAFF
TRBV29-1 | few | CSVDVGSWETQYF
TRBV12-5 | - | CASGDSRSYNEQFF
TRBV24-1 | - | CATSDPGQGTDTQYF
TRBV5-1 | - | CASSSFQGITEAFF
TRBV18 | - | CASSWGHDQPQHF
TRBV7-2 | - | CASSPNPGEGEKLFF
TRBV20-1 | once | CSASSDKDRHRGAFF
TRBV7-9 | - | CASSLAGDMATEAFF
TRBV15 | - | CATSLGRGSYNEQFF
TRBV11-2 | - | CASSWGGGLPNSPLHF
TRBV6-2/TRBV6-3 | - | CASSYPLAGTTYNEQFF
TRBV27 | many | CASRYTPDREDEAFF
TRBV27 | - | CASSRLGGRDTEAFF
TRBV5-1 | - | CASSFPGGDKFF
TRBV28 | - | CASSKPRTPNGYTF